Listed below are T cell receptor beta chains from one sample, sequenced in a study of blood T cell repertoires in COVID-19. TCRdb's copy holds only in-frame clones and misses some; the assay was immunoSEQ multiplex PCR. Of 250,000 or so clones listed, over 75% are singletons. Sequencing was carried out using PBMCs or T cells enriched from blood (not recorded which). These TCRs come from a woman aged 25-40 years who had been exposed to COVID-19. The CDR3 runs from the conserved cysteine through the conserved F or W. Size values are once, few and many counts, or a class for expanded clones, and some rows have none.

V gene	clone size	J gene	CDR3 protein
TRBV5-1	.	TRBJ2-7	CASSAGTSGATYEQYF
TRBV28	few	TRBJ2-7	CASSPLGTLNGYEQYF
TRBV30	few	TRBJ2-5	CAWSFKRTSGQETQYF
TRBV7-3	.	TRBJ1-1	CASSSEGITEAFF
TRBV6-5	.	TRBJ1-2	CASSGLGVWGYTF
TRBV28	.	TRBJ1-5	CASSLSGASNQPQHF
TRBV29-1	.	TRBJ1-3	CSVDGGGTGNTIYF
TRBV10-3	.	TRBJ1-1	CAISVQGTEAFF
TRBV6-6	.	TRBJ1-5	CASSWREAGNQPQHF
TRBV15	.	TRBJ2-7	CATSRDLSSNILAGVVDEQYF
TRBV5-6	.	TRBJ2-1	CASSFPLAVEQFF
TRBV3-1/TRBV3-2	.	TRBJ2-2	CASRLTATGELFF
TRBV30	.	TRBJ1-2	CAWTGQGIKGYTF
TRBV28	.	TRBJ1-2	CASRKGVPGYGYTF
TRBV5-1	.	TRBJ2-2	CASSLGTSGIESGELFF
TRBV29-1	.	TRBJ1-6	CSVAVRPRTYTLHF
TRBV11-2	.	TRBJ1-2	CASSLYGTGEANYGYTF